Presented here are 3 T cell receptor beta chains from one specimen sequenced in a study of monozygotic twins with inflammatory bowel disease (dated by TCRdb to about 2019). Libraries came from 5' RACE. The sequencer was an Illumina HiSeq 2500. TCRdb reprocessed the raw reads; every CDR3 protein sequence is a single record, and DNA is not supplied. The sample table gives approximately 400,000 distinct CDR3 sequences. The ten biggest clones cover roughly 2.6% of the sample. The sample was blood. Receptor source: a human donor with ulcerative colitis or Crohn's disease, or a healthy co-twin of an affected twin (not recorded which).

The chain recombines TRBV4-3 with TRBJ2-1; TCRdb's D gene call, TRBD2, goes unchecked for lack of DNA. Germline lookup yields CDR1 LGHNA and CDR2 YSLEER. The CDR3 extends over 16 amino acids. The CDR3 region is CASSHTSGGLYNEQFF.

The V call is TRBV5-1, the J call TRBJ2-7; TCRdb indicates TRBD1, and absent DNA this call remains unverified. Germline V lookup: CDR1 SGHRS, CDR2 YFSETQ. The CDR3 runs to 13 residues. The CDR3 sequence is CASSPDTIYEQYF.

The chain has TRBV19 and TRBJ1-1; the D call of TRBD1 rests on TCRdb alone, since no DNA is present to check it. Looked up from germline, CDR1 is LNHDA and CDR2 is SQIVND (reference sequence). This CDR3 is 15 amino acids long. CDR3 amino acids: CASSTRTWGGTEAFF. Full variable domain (rest looked up from reference TRBV19 and TRBJ1-1): DGGITQSPKYLFRKEGQNVTLSCEQNLNHDAMYWYRQDPGQGLRLIYYSQIVNDFQKGDIAEGYSVSREKKESFPLTVTSAQKNPTAFYLCASSTRTWGGTEAFFGQGTRLTVV.